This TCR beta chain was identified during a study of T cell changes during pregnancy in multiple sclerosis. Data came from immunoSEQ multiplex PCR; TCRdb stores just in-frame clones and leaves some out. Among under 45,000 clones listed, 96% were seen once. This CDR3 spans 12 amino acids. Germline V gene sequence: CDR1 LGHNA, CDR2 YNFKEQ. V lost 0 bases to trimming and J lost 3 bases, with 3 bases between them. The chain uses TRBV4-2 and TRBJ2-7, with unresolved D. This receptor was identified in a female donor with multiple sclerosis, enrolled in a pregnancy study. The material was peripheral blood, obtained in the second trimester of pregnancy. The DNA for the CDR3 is TGTGCCAGCAGCCAAGACAGCTACGAGCAGTACTTC. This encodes CASSQDSYEQYF.